This T cell receptor beta chain was captured in a study of resident and recirculating memory T cells in vitiligo listed by TCRdb under 2018. Background on the whole study: For TCR beta sequencing, each of a few stable vitiligo patients provided PBMCs along with epidermis taken by shave biopsy from two lesional and two nonlesional sites. The human TCR beta sequencing was designed to test whether specific clones found in lesional vitiligo skin differed from the clones found in nonlesional skin and in blood. Without any cell sorting, samples were homogenized immediately before genomic DNA was extracted using the Qiagen DNeasy Blood & Tissue Kit.

The immunoSEQ hsTCRB kit was used to amplify TCR beta chains from the genomic DNA. The immunoSEQ service sequenced the TCR beta libraries on an Illumina MiSeq instrument. The study's own analysis went as follows. Repertoire data were analyzed using the immunoSEQ Analyzer. Sourced from immuneACCESS, this table was stored by TCRdb with only in-frame sequences that have V and J called. A share of the clones is absent; for the studies checked, an unresolved V gene accounts for under half, and the remainder has no known explanation. V, J and clone size are those of that table, while D and trimming were read from the DNA. The sample contains tens of thousands of clones, about 92% of them found a single time. The top ten clones comprise about 5% of the sample. Notes on this clone: No antigen is known for it. Per-base quality was not reported, and no clone a single base away is much larger than it.

On the study overall, not on this receptor specifically: No single dominant TCR clone was found, and clonality differed from one vitiligo lesion to another. TCR sequences were not found to be conserved across biopsy sites or patients, suggesting that different lesions are infiltrated by different T cell clones, a pattern described as private specificity. By overlap and correlation analysis, no significant repertoire overlap was shown between biopsies, even within a single patient, except for each lesion compared with itself. Working out how much the T cell clones identified in the vitiligo lesions and the human Trm versus Tcm pools each contribute will require future mechanistic studies.

A patient's vitiligo counted as stable when the lesions had not changed at all during the previous 6 months. To qualify as stable, patients additionally needed to show no confetti depigmentation, which is a clinical sign of active vitiligo. Patients who had been treated within the previous three months were excluded. PBMCs were isolated from heparinized blood by Ficoll density gradient centrifugation and were subsequently flash-frozen. The germline V gene (reference sequence) sets CDR1 to MNHEY and CDR2 to SMNVEV. Spanning cysteine to phenylalanine, the CDR3 consists of 16 amino acids. Only the CDR3 part of the read is kept: 48 bases, read in frame from the first base. V and J are trimmed by 4 bases and 5 bases, and the gene matches miss 5 bases of the junction.

This clonotype was sampled from a male donor with vitiligo. Sequencing used blood. The chain is encoded by TRBV27 joined to TRBJ2-5; 15 of the junction bases match TRBD2. The CDR3 sequence is CASSSGLAGGLETQYF. The nucleotides read TGTGCCAGCAGTTCGGGACTAGCGGGAGGTTTGGAGACCCAGTACTTC.